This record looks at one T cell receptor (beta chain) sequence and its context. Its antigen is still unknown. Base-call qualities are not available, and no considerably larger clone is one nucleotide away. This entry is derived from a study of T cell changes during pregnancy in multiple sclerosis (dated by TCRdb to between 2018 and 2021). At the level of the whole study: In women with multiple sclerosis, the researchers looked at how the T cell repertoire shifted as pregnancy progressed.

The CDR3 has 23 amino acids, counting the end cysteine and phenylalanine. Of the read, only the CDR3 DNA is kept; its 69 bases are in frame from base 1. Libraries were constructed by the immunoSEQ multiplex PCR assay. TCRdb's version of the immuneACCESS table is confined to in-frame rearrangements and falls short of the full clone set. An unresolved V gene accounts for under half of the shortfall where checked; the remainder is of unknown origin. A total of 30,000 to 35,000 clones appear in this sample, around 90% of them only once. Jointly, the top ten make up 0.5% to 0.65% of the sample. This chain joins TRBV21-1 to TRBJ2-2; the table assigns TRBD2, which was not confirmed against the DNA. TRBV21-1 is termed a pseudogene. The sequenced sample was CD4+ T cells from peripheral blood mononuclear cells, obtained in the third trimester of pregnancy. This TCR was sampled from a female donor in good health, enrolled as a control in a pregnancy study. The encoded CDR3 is CASSHKRTIVERDIKVGRGELFF. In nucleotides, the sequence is TGTGCCAGCAGCCATAAAAGAACGATAGTGGAGCGGGACATAAAGGTGGGGCGGGGGGAGCTGTTTTTT.